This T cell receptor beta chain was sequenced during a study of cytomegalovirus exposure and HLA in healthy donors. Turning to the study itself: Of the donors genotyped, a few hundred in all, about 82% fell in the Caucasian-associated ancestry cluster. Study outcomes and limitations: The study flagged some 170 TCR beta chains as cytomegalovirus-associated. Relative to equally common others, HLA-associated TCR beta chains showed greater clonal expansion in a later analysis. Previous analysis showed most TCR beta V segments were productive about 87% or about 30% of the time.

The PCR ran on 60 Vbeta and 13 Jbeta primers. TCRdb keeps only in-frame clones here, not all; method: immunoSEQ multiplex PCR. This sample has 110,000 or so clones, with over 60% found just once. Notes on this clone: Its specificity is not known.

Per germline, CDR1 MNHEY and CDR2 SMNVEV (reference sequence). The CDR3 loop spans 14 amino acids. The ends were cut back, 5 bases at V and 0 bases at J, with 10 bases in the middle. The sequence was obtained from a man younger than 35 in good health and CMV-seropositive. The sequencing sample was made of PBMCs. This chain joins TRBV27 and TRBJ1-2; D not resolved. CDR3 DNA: TGTGCCAGCAGTCCGACTGGAGCTAACTATGGCTACACCTTC. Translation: CASSPTGANYGYTF.